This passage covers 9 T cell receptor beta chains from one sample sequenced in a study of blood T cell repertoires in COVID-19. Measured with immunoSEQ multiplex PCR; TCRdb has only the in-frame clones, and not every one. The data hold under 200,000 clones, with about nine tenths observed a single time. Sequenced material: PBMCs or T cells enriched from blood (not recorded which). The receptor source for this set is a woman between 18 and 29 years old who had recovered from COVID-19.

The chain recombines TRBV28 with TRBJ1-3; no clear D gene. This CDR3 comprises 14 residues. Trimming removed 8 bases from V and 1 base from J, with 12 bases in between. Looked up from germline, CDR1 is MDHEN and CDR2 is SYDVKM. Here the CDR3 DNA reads TGTGCCAGCCTTTCGGTCGGGTCTGGAAACACCATATATTTT. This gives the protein CASLSVGSGNTIYF. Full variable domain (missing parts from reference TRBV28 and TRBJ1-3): DVKVTQSSRYLVKRTGEKVFLECVQDMDHENMFWYRQDPGLGLRLIYFSYDVKMKEKGDIPEGYSVSREKKERFSLILESASTNQTSMYLCASLSVGSGNTIYFGEGSWLTVV.

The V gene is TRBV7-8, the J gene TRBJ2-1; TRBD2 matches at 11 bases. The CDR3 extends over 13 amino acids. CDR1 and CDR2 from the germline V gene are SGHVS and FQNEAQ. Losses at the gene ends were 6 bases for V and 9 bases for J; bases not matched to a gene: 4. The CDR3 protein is CASRLAGASEQFF. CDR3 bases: TGTGCCAGCAGACTAGCGGGAGCAAGTGAGCAGTTCTTC.

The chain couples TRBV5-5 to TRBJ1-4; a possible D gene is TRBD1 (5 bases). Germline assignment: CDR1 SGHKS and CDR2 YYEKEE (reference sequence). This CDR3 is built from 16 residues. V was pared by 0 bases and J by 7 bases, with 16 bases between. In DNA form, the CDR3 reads TGTGCCAGCAGCTTGGCCCAGGGAGGCGGCAGTGAAAAACTGTTTTTT. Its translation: CASSLAQGGGSEKLFF.

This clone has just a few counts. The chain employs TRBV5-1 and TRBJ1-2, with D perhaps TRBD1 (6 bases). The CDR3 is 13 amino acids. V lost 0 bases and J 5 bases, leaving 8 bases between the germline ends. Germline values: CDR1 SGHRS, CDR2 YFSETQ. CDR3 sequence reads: CASSLDQGYGYTF. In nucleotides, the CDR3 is TGCGCCAGCAGCTTGGATCAGGGGTATGGCTACACCTTC.

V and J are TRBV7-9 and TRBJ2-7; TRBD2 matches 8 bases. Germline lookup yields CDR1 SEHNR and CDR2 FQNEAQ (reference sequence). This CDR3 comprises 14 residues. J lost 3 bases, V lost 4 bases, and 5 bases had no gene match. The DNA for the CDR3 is TGTGCCAGCAGCTCGCGACTAGCGAGCTACGAGCAGTACTTC. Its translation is CASSSRLASYEQYF.

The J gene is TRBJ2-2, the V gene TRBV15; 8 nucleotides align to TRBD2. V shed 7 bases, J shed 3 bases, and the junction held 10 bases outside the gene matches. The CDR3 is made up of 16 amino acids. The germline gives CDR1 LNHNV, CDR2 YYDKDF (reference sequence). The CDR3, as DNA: TGTGCCACCACCGACACGGGGGGGTACTACACCGGGGAGCTGTTTTTT. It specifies CATTDTGGYYTGELFF.

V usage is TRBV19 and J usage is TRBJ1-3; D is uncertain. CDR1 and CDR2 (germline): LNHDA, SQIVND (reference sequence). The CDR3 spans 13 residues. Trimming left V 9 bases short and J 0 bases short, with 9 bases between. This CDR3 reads CASRAASGNTIYF. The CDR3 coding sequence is TGTGCCAGCCGAGCGGCCTCTGGAAACACCATATATTTT.

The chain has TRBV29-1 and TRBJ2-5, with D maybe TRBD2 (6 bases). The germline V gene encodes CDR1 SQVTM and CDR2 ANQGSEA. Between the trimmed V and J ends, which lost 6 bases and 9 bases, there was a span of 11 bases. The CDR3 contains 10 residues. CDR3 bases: TGCAGCGTCCTGAGGGAGGCCCAGTACTTC. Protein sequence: CSVLREAQYF.

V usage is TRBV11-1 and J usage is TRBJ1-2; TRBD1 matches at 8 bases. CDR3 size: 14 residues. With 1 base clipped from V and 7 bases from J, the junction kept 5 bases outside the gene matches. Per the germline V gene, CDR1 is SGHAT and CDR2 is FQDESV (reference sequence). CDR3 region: CASSLDPGGSGYTF. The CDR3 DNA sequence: TGTGCCAGCAGCTTAGATCCAGGGGGCAGTGGCTACACCTTC.